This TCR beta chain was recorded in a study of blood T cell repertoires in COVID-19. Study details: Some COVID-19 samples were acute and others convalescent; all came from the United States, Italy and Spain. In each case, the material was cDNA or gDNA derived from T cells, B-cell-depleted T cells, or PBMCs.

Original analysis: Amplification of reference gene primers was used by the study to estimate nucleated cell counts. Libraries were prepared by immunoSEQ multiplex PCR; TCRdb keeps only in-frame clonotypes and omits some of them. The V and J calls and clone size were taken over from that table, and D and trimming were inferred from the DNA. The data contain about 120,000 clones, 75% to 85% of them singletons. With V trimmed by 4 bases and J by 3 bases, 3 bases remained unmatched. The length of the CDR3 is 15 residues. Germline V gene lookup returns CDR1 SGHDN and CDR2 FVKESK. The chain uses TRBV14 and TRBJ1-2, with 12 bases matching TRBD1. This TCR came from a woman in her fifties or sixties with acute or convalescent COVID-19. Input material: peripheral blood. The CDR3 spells CASSLGQGAYYGYTF. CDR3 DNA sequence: TGTGCCAGCAGCCTGGGACAGGGGGCCTACTATGGCTACACCTTC.